Listed here is a single TCR beta chain. Its antigen is currently unknown. The CDR3 consists of 14 residues. Germline assignment: CDR1 SQVTM and CDR2 ANQGSEA. The trim removed 3 bases at V and 0 bases at J, leaving 1 base unmatched. The data were taken from a study of T-cell memory formation after mild COVID-19. Whole-study findings and limits: Memory cells collected pre-infection included some clones that later responded, suggesting cross-reactive memory joined.

TCRalpha and TCRbeta libraries used 5'RACE with constant-segment primers and UMIs. TCRdb called the 5' RACE reads again in MiXCR, with one record for every CDR3 protein. The repertoire includes 300,000 to 400,000 distinct CDR3 sequences, 25% to 30% of them detected once, and approximately 15% sits in the top ten. V usage is TRBV29-1 and J usage is TRBJ2-3; 9 bases align to TRBD1. The clonotype was recovered from an adult woman who had mild COVID-19 (a few samples of this study predate the infection). Cell type and time point are not known. The material sequenced was PBMCs or a T cell subset sorted from them (not recorded which). The CDR3 DNA is TGCAGCGTTGATGGGACAGGGAGCACAGATACGCAGTATTTT. It is translated as CSVDGTGSTDTQYF.